The sample holds many counts of the clone carrying this TCR beta chain. Antigen: not known. The data derive from a study of CD8 T cells in ankylosing spondylitis. Using quantitative 5'-RACE with molecular barcodes, the authors made TCR beta libraries. TCRdb analysed the 5' RACE reads with MiXCR anew, one entry per CDR3 protein. The top ten hold around 3.4% of the sample, which has fewer than 550,000 distinct CDR3 sequences, 5.3% seen once. Losses at the gene ends were 5 bases for V and 5 bases for J; bases not matched to a gene: 9. The germline V gene encodes CDR1 SQVTM and CDR2 ANQGSEA. The CDR3 loop spans 13 amino acids. Study-wide results and limits: Existing reports had already noted some motif variants in reactive arthritis synovial fluid and blood. Characteristic, it appeared, of ankylosing spondylitis blood was a TCR beta motif of fewer than 10 highly homologous variants. Disease-linked clones were CD8+ and relatively rare in peripheral blood. Disease-associated clones were reportedly significantly overrepresented in matched ankylosing spondylitis synovial fluid.

The source is a male donor with ankylosing spondylitis. Sequenced material: blood, either unsorted or a sorted T cell fraction (not recorded which). This chain uses TRBV29-1 with TRBJ2-7; 7 nucleotides align to TRBD1. Written as DNA, the CDR3 is TGCAGCGTTCCCCTAGGGGGCTCGGACGAGCAGTACTTC. It encodes CSVPLGGSDEQYF.